These 11 T cell receptor beta chains share one sample of origin, sequenced in a study of T cells in Graves' hyperthyroidism and ophthalmopathy. Amplified TCR beta CDR3 regions derived from RNA transcripts. The primer set for the first-round RT-PCR of the TCR CDR3 was HTBI. MiXCR, applied by TCRdb to the multiplex PCR reads, yields one record per CDR3 protein. The sample contains roughly 500,000 distinct CDR3 sequences, over 45% of which appear only once. The sequenced sample consisted of peripheral blood or thyroid tissue (not recorded which). The receptors were sampled from an adult woman with Graves' disease, either hyperthyroidism or ophthalmopathy (not recorded which).

This clonotype was counted only a few times. This chain connects TRBV9 to TRBJ2-7; no definite D call. CDR1 is SGDLS and CDR2 is YYNGEE in the germline V gene. The germline V and J ends were trimmed by 8 bases and 0 bases, with 12 bases remaining between them. The CDR3 consists of 13 residues. Here the CDR3 reads CASSHAFSYEQYF. The CDR3 DNA reads TGTGCCAGTAGTCACGCCTTCTCCTACGAGCAGTACTTC.

This clonotype was recorded many times. V is TRBV19 and J is TRBJ1-2, with TRBD1 identical over 7 bases. The CDR3 consists of 14 residues. V gave up 7 bases and J gave up 5 bases; unmatched junction bases: 10. Germline CDR1 LNHDA, CDR2 SQIVND (reference sequence). The CDR3 coding sequence is TGTGCCAGTAACCCGGGACAGAGTTTTTATGGCTACACCTTC. Amino acids: CASNPGQSFYGYTF.

For this clonotype: A much larger clone sits a single nucleotide away, making a read error possible. This sequence joins TRBV7-3 and TRBJ2-6; D may be TRBD1 (6 bases). The CDR3 totals 22 residues. V dropped 2 bases and J dropped 2 bases, with 28 bases sitting between them. Per the germline V gene, CDR1 is SGHTA and CDR2 is FQGTGA. The DNA for the CDR3 is TGTGCCAGCAGCTTACGTGGTCACCCCCGGGACACGGATACAACTGGGGCCAACGTCCTGACTTTC. It is translated as CASSLRGHPRDTDTTGANVLTF.

This clonotype was picked up many times. J is TRBJ1-5 and V is TRBV25-1; 8 nucleotides agree with TRBD1. This CDR3 is built from 16 residues. The trim removed 4 bases at V and 4 bases at J, leaving 9 bases unmatched. Germline lookup yields CDR1 MGHDK and CDR2 SYGVNS. The CDR3 nucleotides read TGTGCCAGCAGTGCCTCGGACAGGGCATGGAATCAGCCCCAGCATTTT. It codes for CASSASDRAWNQPQHF. Using reference TRBV25-1 and TRBJ1-5 for the parts outside the CDR3, the full variable domain is EADIYQTPRYLVIGTGKKITLECSQTMGHDKMYWYQQDPGMELHLIHYSYGVNSTEKGDLSSESTVSRIRTEHFPLTLESARPSHTSQYLCASSASDRAWNQPQHFGDGTRLSIL.

This clonotype has at least ten counts. The rearrangement links TRBV29-1 to TRBJ1-1, with D possibly being TRBD1 (6 bases). Trimming removed 5 bases at V and 1 base at J, with 11 bases between. The CDR3 consists of 13 residues. CDR1 and CDR2 (germline): SQVTM, ANQGSEA. Written as DNA, the CDR3 is TGCAGCGTTTCTGGGGGGCCGAACACTGAAGCTTTCTTT. Amino acids: CSVSGGPNTEAFF.

V usage is TRBV6-1 and J usage is TRBJ2-5, with TRBD1 matching 10 bases. V lost 3 bases, J lost 6 bases, and 7 bases stayed unmatched. Germline-derived CDR1 and CDR2 are MNHNS and SASEGT. CDR3 length: 15 residues. The CDR3 reads CASSEGQGRKKTQYF. CDR3 bases: TGTGCCAGCAGTGAGGGACAGGGGAGGAAGAAGACCCAGTACTTC.

This clonotype was counted only a few times. The V and J genes are TRBV29-1 and TRBJ2-5, with 7 bases aligning to TRBD2. Germline V gene data show CDR1 as SQVTM and CDR2 as ANQGSEA. V lost 7 bases to trimming and J lost 7 bases; unmatched junction nucleotides: 9. There are 12 residues in the CDR3. Written as DNA, the CDR3 is TGCAGCGCTCTGGGGGGAGGGATGACCCAGTACTTC. Encoded protein: CSALGGGMTQYF.

This clonotype occurred many times. Here the CDR3 DNA reads TGTGCCAGCAGCGTTATGAGGGAGAATGAAGCTTTCTTT. Its protein is CASSVMRENEAFF. The rearrangement uses TRBV7-2 and TRBJ1-1; the D is unclear. Germline assignment: CDR1 SGHTA and CDR2 FQGNSA. The V end lost 5 bases, the J end lost 7 bases, and 14 bases lay between the germline ends. The CDR3 sequence is 13 residues long.

V is TRBV20-1 and J is TRBJ1-2; 9 positions agree with TRBD1. Germline assignment: CDR1 DFQATT and CDR2 SNEGSKA (reference sequence). J was trimmed by 6 bases and V by 3 bases; bases with no gene match: 14. This CDR3 contains 16 residues. CDR3 amino acids: CSARTGGNTGDDGYTF. In nucleotides, the CDR3 is TGCAGTGCTAGGACAGGGGGGAACACCGGGGACGATGGCTACACCTTC.

Worth noting for this clonotype: A much larger clone sits a single nucleotide away, making a read error possible. V usage is TRBV7-2 and J usage is TRBJ1-1; 7 bases map to TRBD1. Germline CDR1 reads SGHTA; CDR2 reads FQGNSA. V dropped 5 bases and J dropped 4; count of bases not matched to a gene: 4. The CDR3 is 13 residues long. CDR3: CASSPGGATEAFF. The CDR3 bases are TGTGCCAGCAGCCCAGGGGGGGCCACTGAAGCTTTCTTT. The whole variable domain, filled in from reference TRBV7-2 and TRBJ1-1, reads GAGVSQSPSNKVTEKGKDVELRCDPISGHTALYWYRQSLGQGLEFLIYFQGNSAPDKSGLPSDRFSAERTGGSVSTLTIQRTQQEDSAVYLCASSPGGATEAFFGQGTRLTVV.

The genes are TRBV28 and TRBJ2-7; 7 bases are shared with TRBD2. The CDR3 has 11 residues. Germline V gene sequence: CDR1 MDHEN, CDR2 SYDVKM. The junction had 4 bases not matched to a gene; V was cut back by 10 bases and J by 4 bases. The CDR3 reads CATAGLYEQYF. The CDR3 DNA follows: TGTGCCACAGCGGGATTGTACGAGCAGTACTTC.